Each of the 21 T cell receptor beta chains below was sequenced from the same sample in a study of cytomegalovirus exposure and HLA in healthy donors. Both 60 Vbeta primers and 13 Jbeta primers went into the PCR. Clones were sequenced by immunoSEQ multiplex PCR, and TCRdb holds only the in-frame ones, with some missing. Counted here are around 100,000 clones, about 83% occurring once; the ten biggest clones make up around 5.6%. Sequencing was carried out using PBMCs. The receptors come from a woman aged 18-29 years in good health and CMV-seropositive.

The V and J genes are TRBV4-1 and TRBJ1-2, with D hard to call. V was trimmed by 2 bases and J by 4 bases, leaving 11 bases between them. Germline V gene lookup returns CDR1 MGHRA and CDR2 YSYEKL. The CDR3 contains 14 residues. In nucleotides, the CDR3 is TGCGCCAGCAGCCAATTAGGCGGACTCTATGGCTACACCTTC. Translating gives CASSQLGGLYGYTF.

This clone is a singleton in its sample. The chain carries TRBV4-1 and TRBJ1-1; TRBD1 might be the D (6 bases). Per germline, CDR1 MGHRA and CDR2 YSYEKL. The CDR3 sequence is 16 residues long. The V and J ends lost 1 base and 5 bases respectively, with 17 bases between them. The CDR3 protein is CASSQGGEGGRTEAFF. The CDR3 region has the DNA TGCGCCAGCAGCCAAGGGGGAGAAGGGGGTAGGACTGAAGCTTTCTTT.

This chain joins TRBV18 and TRBJ2-7; D is perhaps TRBD2 (6 bases). Germline CDR1 is KGHSH and CDR2 is LQKENI. Trimming pared 3 bases from V and 2 bases from J, leaving 14 bases between. CDR3 length equals 15 residues. The CDR3 sequence is CASSPGSGHPYEQYF. The CDR3 DNA reads as TGTGCCAGCTCACCGGGTAGCGGACACCCCTACGAGCAGTACTTC.

The chain couples TRBV28 to TRBJ1-1; D is perhaps TRBD1 (6 bases). V was cut by 2 bases and J by 5 bases, with 6 bases left in between. CDR3 length equals 12 residues. CDR1 is MDHEN, CDR2 SYDVKM, per germline. CDR3 amino acids: CASSLQGTEAFF. In DNA form, the CDR3 reads TGTGCCAGCAGTTTACAGGGGACTGAAGCTTTCTTT. Full variable domain (remainder filled in from reference TRBV28 and TRBJ1-1): DVKVTQSSRYLVKRTGEKVFLECVQDMDHENMFWYRQDPGLGLRLIYFSYDVKMKEKGDIPEGYSVSREKKERFSLILESASTNQTSMYLCASSLQGTEAFFGQGTRLTVV.

This sequence joins TRBV7-2 and TRBJ2-3, with TRBD2 as a possible D gene (5 bases). Germline lookup yields CDR1 SGHTA and CDR2 FQGNSA. The CDR3 covers 13 residues. Trimming left V 1 base short and J 5 bases short, with 7 bases between. The CDR3 sequence is CASSLVEVDTQYF. The CDR3 region has the DNA TGTGCCAGCAGCTTAGTGGAGGTAGATACGCAGTATTTT.

This sequence joins TRBV28 and TRBJ2-1; 11 bases fit TRBD2. The germline CDR1 and CDR2 sequences are MDHEN and SYDVKM. V lost 7 bases, J lost 4 bases, and 15 bases stayed unmatched. The CDR3 consists of 18 residues. CDR3 region: CASNYGTSGYGPYNEQFF. The CDR3 DNA reads TGTGCCAGCAACTACGGGACTAGCGGTTATGGGCCGTACAATGAGCAGTTCTTC. The full variable domain, with the rest looked up from reference TRBV28 and TRBJ2-1, is DVKVTQSSRYLVKRTGEKVFLECVQDMDHENMFWYRQDPGLGLRLIYFSYDVKMKEKGDIPEGYSVSREKKERFSLILESASTNQTSMYLCASNYGTSGYGPYNEQFFGPGTRLTVL.

The chain recombines TRBV13 with TRBJ2-1, with TRBD2 matching over 9 bases. This CDR3 has 19 amino acids. V shed 6 bases, J shed 0 bases, and the junction held 15 bases outside the gene matches. Germline V lookup: CDR1 PRHDT, CDR2 FYEKMQ (reference sequence). The CDR3 bases are TGTGCCAGCAGTGAAGAGGTAGCGGGAGAGTTAAACTCCTACAATGAGCAGTTCTTC. Residues: CASSEEVAGELNSYNEQFF.

CDR3 DNA sequence: TGCGCCAGCAGTGAGTCGAATAGCGGGAGGACTGGGTTCTATGAGCAGTTCTTC. This translates into CASSESNSGRTGFYEQFF. V usage is TRBV10-1 and J usage is TRBJ2-1, with TRBD2 matching 10 bases. From germline, CDR1 is WNHNN and CDR2 SYGVQD (reference sequence). The V gene end was trimmed by 0 bases and the J gene end by 8 bases; junction bases not matched to a gene: 13. This CDR3 is built from 18 residues.

The chain couples TRBV7-9 to TRBJ1-3; TRBD1 agrees at 7 bases. The CDR3 extends over 15 amino acids. Germline V CDR1 and CDR2: SEHNR, FQNEAQ (reference sequence). The V gene end was trimmed by 5 bases and the J gene end by 0 bases; junction bases not matched to a gene: 4. The CDR3, as DNA: TGTGCCAGCAGCCCAAGGACAGGCTCTGGAAACACCATATATTTT. Residues: CASSPRTGSGNTIYF.

The V gene is TRBV4-1, the J gene TRBJ1-4, with 7 bases fitting TRBD1. CDR3 size: 14 residues. V was pared by 5 bases and J by 3 bases, with 3 bases of the junction left unmatched. The germline gives CDR1 MGHRA, CDR2 YSYEKL. CDR3 DNA sequence: TGCGCCAGCAGCACGACAGGGTCTAATGAAAAACTGTTTTTT. Translated, it gives CASSTTGSNEKLFF.

The CDR3 coding sequence is TGTGCCAGCAGCCAAGAAGGAGAGGGAGGGTGGAATGAGCAGTTCTTC. It translates to CASSQEGEGGWNEQFF. This sequence joins TRBV4-2 and TRBJ2-1; 7 bases are shared with TRBD2. This CDR3 has 16 amino acids. V dropped 0 bases and J dropped 7; count of bases not matched to a gene: 9. Germline loops: CDR1 LGHNA, CDR2 YNFKEQ.

The rearrangement links TRBV29-1 to TRBJ2-1; the match to TRBD2 covers 9 bases. The germline CDR1 and CDR2 sequences are SQVTM and ANQGSEA. The CDR3 has 18 residues. The V and J ends lost 5 bases and 4 bases, in that order; junction bases with no gene match: 18. The CDR3 coding sequence is TGCAGCGTTTGTACTTCCTTGCGGGGGGGCCCTTCGTACAATGAGCAGTTCTTC. Encoded protein: CSVCTSLRGGPSYNEQFF.

This clone has a handful of counts. V and J are TRBV28 and TRBJ2-3; the D is unclear. The CDR3 totals 16 residues. Per the germline V gene, CDR1 is MDHEN and CDR2 is SYDVKM. Trimming removed 3 bases at V and 4 bases at J, with 17 bases between. The CDR3 reads CASSFALSSPPDTQYF. For the CDR3, the DNA is TGTGCCAGCAGTTTCGCGCTAAGTAGCCCCCCAGATACGCAGTATTTT.

This chain connects TRBV27 to TRBJ2-7, with a possible D match to TRBD2 (5 bases). The germline V gene has CDR1 MNHEY and CDR2 SMNVEV (reference sequence). With 0 bases removed from V and 1 base from J, the gap between germline ends came to 13 bases. CDR3 length: 16 residues. CDR3 DNA: TGTGCCAGCAGTTTATCGGGCGGGCTGCTGTCCTACGAGCAGTACTTC. Its translation: CASSLSGGLLSYEQYF.

The V gene is TRBV10-3, the J gene TRBJ2-7, with 14 bases matching TRBD2. Trimming cost V 6 bases and J 3 bases; bases outside gene matches: 7. CDR3 length: 16 residues. The germline V gene encodes CDR1 ENHRY and CDR2 SYGVKD. DNA of the CDR3: TGTGCCATCAGCAAGACTAGCGGGAGGGAAAGCTACGAGCAGTACTTC. Translating gives CAISKTSGRESYEQYF.

The gene calls are TRBV4-1 and TRBJ2-2; D remains unclear. CDR3 length equals 16 residues. CDR1 and CDR2 from the germline V gene are MGHRA and YSYEKL. V lost 4 bases, J lost 2 bases, and 14 bases lay in between. CDR3 bases: TGCGCCAGCAGCCCTACCGGTCTCATTAACACCGGGGAGCTGTTTTTT. Residues: CASSPTGLINTGELFF.

The V call is TRBV28, the J call TRBJ1-2, with a weak D call TRBD1 (5 bases). The CDR3 covers 12 residues. The germline V and J ends were trimmed by 5 bases and 4 bases, with 8 bases remaining between them. Per germline, CDR1 MDHEN and CDR2 SYDVKM. The CDR3 bases are TGTGCCAGCAGTCCAGGGTTCTATGGCTACACCTTC. Amino acid sequence: CASSPGFYGYTF.

This chain joins TRBV28 and TRBJ2-2; D possibly corresponds to TRBD2 (5 bases). V was cut by 6 bases and J by 7 bases, with 24 bases left in between. The V gene's germline CDR1 is MDHEN and CDR2 SYDVKM. The CDR3 runs to 17 residues. The CDR3 sequence is CASSLLGSVGVDGELFF. For the CDR3, the DNA is TGTGCCAGCAGCCTCCTGGGGTCGGTCGGGGTGGACGGGGAGCTGTTTTTT.

The rearrangement joins TRBV19 to TRBJ2-7; 7 positions agree with TRBD1. The V gene's germline CDR1 is LNHDA and CDR2 SQIVND (reference sequence). The CDR3 spans 13 residues. V shed 6 bases and J 6 bases; nucleotides not matched to a gene: 8. CDR3 sequence: CASRAQGVSEQYF. In DNA form, the CDR3 reads TGTGCCAGTAGGGCTCAGGGGGTAAGCGAGCAGTACTTC.

The J gene is TRBJ2-3, the V gene TRBV5-1, with 7 bases identical to TRBD2. V was clipped by 4 bases and J by 2 bases; unmatched bases: 4. Per the germline V gene, CDR1 is SGHRS and CDR2 is YFSETQ. This CDR3 contains 14 residues. The CDR3 loop is CASSLGLYTDTQYF. DNA of the CDR3: TGCGCCAGCAGCCTGGGACTATACACAGATACGCAGTATTTT.

This chain uses TRBV19 with TRBJ2-6; possibly TRBD2 for D (5 bases). The CDR3 extends over 13 amino acids. In germline, CDR1 is LNHDA, CDR2 SQIVND (reference sequence). V lost 4 bases, J lost 12 bases, and 13 bases lay in between. The chain's CDR3 is CASSTGSLAVLTF. CDR3 in DNA: TGTGCCAGTAGTACGGGGTCCCTCGCCGTCCTGACTTTC.